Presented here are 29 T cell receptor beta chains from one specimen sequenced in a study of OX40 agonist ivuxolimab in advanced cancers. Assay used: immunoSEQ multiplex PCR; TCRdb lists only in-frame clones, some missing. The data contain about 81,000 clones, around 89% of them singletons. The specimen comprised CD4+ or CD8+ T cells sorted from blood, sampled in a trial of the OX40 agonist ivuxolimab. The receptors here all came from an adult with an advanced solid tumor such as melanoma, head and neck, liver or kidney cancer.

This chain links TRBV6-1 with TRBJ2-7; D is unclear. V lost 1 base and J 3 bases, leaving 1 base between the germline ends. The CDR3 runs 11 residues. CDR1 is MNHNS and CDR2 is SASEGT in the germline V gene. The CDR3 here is CASSEDYEQYF. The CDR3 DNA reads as TGTGCCAGCAGTGAAGACTACGAGCAGTACTTC.

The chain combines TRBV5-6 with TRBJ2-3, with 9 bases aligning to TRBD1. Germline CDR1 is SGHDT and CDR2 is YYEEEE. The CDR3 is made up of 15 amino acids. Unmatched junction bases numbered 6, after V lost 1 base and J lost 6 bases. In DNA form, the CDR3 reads TGTGCCAGCAGCTTGTTGGGACAGGGAATTGATACGCAGTATTTT. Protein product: CASSLLGQGIDTQYF. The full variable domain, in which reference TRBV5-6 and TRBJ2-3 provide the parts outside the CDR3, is DAGVTQSPTHLIKTRGQQVTLRCSPKSGHDTVSWYQQALGQGPQFIFQYYEEEERQRGNFPDRFSGHQFPNYSSELNVNALLLGDSALYLCASSLLGQGIDTQYFGPGTRLTVL.

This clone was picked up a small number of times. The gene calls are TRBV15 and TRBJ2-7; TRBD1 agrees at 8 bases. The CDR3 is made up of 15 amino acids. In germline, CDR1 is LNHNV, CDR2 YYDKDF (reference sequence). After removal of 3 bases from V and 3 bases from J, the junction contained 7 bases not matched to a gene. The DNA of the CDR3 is TGTGCCACCAGCAGCCTTACAGGGGGATTCTACGAGCAGTACTTC. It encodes CATSSLTGGFYEQYF. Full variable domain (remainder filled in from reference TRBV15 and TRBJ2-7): DAMVIQNPRYQVTQFGKPVTLSCSQTLNHNVMYWYQQKSSQAPKLLFHYYDKDFNNEADTPDNFQSRRPNTSFCFLDIRSPGLGDTAMYLCATSSLTGGFYEQYFGPGTRLTVT.

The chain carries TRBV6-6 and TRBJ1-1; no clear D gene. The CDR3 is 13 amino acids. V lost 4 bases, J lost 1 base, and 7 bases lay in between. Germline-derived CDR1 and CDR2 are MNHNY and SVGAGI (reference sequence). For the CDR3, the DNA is TGTGCCAGCAGTTTAGGCGGGAACACTGAAGCTTTCTTT. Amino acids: CASSLGGNTEAFF.

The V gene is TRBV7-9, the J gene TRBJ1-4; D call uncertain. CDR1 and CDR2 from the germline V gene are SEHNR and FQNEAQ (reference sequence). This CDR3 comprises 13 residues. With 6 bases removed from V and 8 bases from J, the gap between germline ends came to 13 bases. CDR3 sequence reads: CASSTRAREKLFF. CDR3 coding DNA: TGTGCCAGCAGTACAAGAGCTAGGGAAAAACTGTTTTTT.

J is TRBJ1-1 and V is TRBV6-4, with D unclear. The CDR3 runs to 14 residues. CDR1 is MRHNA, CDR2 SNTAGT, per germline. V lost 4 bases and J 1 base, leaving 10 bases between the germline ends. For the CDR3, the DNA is TGTGCCAGCAGTGCCTCCGCCGGGAACACTGAAGCTTTCTTT. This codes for CASSASAGNTEAFF.

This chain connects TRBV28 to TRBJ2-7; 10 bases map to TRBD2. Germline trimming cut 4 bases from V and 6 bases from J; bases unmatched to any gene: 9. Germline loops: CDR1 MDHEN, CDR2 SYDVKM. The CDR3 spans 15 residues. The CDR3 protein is CASSSTAGGPGEQYF. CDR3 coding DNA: TGTGCCAGCAGTTCTACAGCGGGGGGGCCGGGCGAGCAGTACTTC.

CDR3 sequence: CASMEDRGLGYEQYF. For the CDR3, the DNA is TGTGCCAGCATGGAGGACAGGGGGCTCGGGTACGAGCAGTACTTC. The rearrangement joins TRBV6-1 to TRBJ2-7; TRBD1 agrees at 11 bases. V was clipped by 7 bases and J by 4 bases; unmatched bases: 9. The CDR3 sequence is 15 residues long. The germline V gene has CDR1 MNHNS and CDR2 SASEGT.

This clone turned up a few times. This chain's CDR3 is CASSSAPTGAGANVLTF. In nucleotides, the CDR3 is TGTGCCAGCAGCTCAGCACCGACAGGGGCTGGGGCCAACGTCCTGACTTTC. This chain joins TRBV5-6 and TRBJ2-6, with 8 bases that match TRBD1. The germline V gene encodes CDR1 SGHDT and CDR2 YYEEEE. The ends lost 3 bases at V and 2 bases at J; junction bases unmatched: 7. This CDR3 contains 17 residues.

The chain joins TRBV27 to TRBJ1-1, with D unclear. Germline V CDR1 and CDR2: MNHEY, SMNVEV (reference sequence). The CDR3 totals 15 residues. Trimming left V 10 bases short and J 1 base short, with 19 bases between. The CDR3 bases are TGTGCCACCCAAACCCGAATGCTCGCGAACACTGAAGCTTTCTTT. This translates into CATQTRMLANTEAFF.

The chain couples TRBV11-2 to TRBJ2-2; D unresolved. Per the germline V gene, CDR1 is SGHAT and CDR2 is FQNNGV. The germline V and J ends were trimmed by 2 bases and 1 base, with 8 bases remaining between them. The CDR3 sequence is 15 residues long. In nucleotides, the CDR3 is TGTGCCAGCAGCTTATTCGGCGGGAACACCGGGGAGCTGTTTTTT. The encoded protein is CASSLFGGNTGELFF.

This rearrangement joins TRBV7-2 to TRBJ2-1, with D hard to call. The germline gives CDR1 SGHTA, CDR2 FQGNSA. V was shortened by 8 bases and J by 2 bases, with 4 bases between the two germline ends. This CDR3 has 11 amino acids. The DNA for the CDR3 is TGTGCCAGCCGGGCCTACAATGAGCAGTTCTTC. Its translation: CASRAYNEQFF.

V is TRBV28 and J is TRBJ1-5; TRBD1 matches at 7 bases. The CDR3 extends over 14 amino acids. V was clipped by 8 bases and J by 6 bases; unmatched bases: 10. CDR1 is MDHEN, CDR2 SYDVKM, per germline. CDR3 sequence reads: CASARGAGGQPQHF. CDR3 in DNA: TGTGCCAGCGCTAGGGGGGCAGGGGGTCAGCCCCAGCATTTT.

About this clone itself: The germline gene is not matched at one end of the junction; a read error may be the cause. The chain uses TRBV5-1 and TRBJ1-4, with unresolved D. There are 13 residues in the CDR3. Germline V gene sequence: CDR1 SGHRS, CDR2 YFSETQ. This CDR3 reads CASTLTGSEKLFF. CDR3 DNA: TGCGCCAGCACCTTGACGGGGAGTGAAAAACTGTTTTTT.

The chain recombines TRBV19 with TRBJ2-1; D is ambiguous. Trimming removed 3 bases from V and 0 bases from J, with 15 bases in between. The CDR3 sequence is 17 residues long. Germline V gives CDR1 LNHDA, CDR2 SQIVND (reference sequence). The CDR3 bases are TGTGCCAGTAGTATGTTCGTGACTGTGAGCTCCTACAATGAGCAGTTCTTC. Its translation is CASSMFVTVSSYNEQFF.

DNA for the CDR3: TGTGCCAGCAGCTCACCGGACGGATACGAGCAGTACTTC. It encodes CASSSPDGYEQYF. V is TRBV7-2 and J is TRBJ2-7; D gene uncertain. In germline, CDR1 is SGHTA, CDR2 FQGNSA. This CDR3 spans 13 amino acids. V shed 4 bases and J shed 4 bases, with 11 bases lying between them.

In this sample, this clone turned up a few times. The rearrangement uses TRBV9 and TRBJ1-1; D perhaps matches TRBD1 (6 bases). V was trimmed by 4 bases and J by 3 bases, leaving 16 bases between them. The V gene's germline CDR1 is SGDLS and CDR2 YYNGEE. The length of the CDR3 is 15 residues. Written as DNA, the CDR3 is TGTGCCAGCAGCCCCCAAGGGACACCGGACACTGAAGCTTTCTTT. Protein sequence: CASSPQGTPDTEAFF.

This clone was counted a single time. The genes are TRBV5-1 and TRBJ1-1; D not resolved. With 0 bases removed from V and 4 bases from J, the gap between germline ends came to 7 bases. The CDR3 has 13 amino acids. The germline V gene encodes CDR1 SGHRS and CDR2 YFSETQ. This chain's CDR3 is CASSLVPGTEAFF. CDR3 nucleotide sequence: TGCGCCAGCAGCTTGGTACCCGGCACTGAAGCTTTCTTT. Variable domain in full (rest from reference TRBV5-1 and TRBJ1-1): KAGVTQTPRYLIKTRGQQVTLSCSPISGHRSVSWYQQTPGQGLQFLFEYFSETQRNKGNFPGRFSGRQFSNSRSEMNVSTLELGDSALYLCASSLVPGTEAFFGQGTRLTVV.

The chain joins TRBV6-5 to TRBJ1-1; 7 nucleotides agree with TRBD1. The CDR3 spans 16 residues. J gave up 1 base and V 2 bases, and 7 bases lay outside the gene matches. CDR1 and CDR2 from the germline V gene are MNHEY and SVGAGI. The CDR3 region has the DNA TGTGCCAGCAGTTACGCACCGGGACAGAGGAACACTGAAGCTTTCTTT. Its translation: CASSYAPGQRNTEAFF.

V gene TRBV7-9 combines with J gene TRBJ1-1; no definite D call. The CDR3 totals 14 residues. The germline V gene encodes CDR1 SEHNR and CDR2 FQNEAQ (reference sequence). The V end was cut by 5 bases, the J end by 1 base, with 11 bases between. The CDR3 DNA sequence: TGTGCCAGCAGCCCCGGTTCAGGGAACACTGAAGCTTTCTTT. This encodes CASSPGSGNTEAFF.

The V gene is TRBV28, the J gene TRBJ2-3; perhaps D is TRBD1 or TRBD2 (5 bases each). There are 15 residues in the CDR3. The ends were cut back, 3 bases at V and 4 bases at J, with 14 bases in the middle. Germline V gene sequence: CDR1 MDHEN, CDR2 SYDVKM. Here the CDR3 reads CASSFGAALPDTQYF. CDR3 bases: TGTGCCAGCAGTTTCGGGGCGGCCCTCCCAGATACGCAGTATTTT.

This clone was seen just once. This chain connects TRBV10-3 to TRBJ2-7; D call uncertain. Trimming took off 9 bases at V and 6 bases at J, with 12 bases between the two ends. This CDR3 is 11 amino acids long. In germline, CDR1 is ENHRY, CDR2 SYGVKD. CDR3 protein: CAIRDQTEQYF. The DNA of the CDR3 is TGTGCCATACGCGACCAGACCGAGCAGTACTTC.

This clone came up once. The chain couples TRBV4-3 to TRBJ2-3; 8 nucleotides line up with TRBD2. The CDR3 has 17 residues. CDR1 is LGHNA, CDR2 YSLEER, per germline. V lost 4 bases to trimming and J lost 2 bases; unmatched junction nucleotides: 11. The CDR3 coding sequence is TGCGCCAGCAGCCTCTCTCTGGCGGGGGGTCCCACAGATACGCAGTATTTT. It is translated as CASSLSLAGGPTDTQYF.

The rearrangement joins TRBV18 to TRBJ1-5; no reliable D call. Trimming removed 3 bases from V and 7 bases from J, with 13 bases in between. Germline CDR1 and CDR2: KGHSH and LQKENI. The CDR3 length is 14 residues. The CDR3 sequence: CASSPPGREQPQHF. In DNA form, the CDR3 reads TGTGCCAGCTCACCCCCGGGGAGGGAACAGCCCCAGCATTTT.

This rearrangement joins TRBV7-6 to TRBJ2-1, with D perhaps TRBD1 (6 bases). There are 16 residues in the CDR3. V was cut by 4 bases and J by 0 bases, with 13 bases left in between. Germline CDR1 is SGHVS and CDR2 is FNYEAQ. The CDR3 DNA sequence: TGTGCCAGCAGCTCTCCTAGGGGGAGCTCCTACAATGAGCAGTTCTTC. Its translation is CASSSPRGSSYNEQFF.

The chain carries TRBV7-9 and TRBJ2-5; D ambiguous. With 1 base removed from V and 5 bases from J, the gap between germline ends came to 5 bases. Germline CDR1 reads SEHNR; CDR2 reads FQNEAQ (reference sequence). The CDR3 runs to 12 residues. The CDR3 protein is CASSLDVETQYF. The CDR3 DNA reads TGTGCCAGCAGCTTAGATGTCGAGACCCAGTACTTC.

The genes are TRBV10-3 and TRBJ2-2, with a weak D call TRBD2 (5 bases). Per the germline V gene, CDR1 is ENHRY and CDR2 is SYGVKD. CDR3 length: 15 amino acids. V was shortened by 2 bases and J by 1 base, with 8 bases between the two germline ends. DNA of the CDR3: TGTGCCATCAGTGAGGTGGGAGAGAACACCGGGGAGCTGTTTTTT. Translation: CAISEVGENTGELFF.

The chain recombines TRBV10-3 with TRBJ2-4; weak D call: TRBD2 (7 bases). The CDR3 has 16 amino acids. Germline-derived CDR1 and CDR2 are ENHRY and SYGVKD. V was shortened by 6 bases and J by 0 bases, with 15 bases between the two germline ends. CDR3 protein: CAIRGGSGVAKNIQYF. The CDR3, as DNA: TGTGCCATCAGAGGGGGGAGCGGGGTAGCCAAAAACATTCAGTACTTC.

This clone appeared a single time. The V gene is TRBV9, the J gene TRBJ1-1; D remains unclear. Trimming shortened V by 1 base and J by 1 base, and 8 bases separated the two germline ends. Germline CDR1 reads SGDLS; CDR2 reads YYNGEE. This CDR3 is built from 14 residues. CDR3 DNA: TGTGCCAGCAGCGTAACTACAGAGAACACTGAAGCTTTCTTT. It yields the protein CASSVTTENTEAFF.